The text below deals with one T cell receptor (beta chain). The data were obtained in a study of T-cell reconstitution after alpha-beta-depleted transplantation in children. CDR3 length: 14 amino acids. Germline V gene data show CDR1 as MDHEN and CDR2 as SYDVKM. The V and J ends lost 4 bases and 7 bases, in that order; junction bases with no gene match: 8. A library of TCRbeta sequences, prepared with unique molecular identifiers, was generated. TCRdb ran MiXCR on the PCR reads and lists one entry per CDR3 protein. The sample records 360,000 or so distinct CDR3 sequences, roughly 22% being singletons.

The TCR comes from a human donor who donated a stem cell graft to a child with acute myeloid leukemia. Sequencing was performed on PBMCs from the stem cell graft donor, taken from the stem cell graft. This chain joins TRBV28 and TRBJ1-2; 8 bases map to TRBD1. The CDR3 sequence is CASSWDRPTGGYTF. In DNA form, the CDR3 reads TGTGCCAGCAGTTGGGACAGGCCTACGGGTGGCTACACCTTC.